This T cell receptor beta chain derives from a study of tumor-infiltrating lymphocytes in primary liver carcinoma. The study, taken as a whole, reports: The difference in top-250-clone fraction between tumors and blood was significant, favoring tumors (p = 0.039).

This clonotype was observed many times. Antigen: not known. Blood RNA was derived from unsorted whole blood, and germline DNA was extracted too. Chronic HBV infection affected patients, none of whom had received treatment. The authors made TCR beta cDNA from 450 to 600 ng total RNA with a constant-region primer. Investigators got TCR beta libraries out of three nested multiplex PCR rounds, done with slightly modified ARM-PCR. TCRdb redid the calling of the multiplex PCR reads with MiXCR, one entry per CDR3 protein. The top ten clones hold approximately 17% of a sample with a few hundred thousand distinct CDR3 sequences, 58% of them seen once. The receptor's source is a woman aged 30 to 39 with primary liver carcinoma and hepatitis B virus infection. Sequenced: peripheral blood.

The chain's CDR3 is CASSLSRVPSYEQYF. The CDR3 DNA follows: TGTGCCAGCAGCTTATCGCGGGTTCCATCCTACGAGCAGTACTTC. The J gene is TRBJ2-7, the V gene TRBV11-2; TRBD2 might be the D (5 bases). The ends were cut back, 2 bases at V and 1 base at J, with 12 bases in the middle. Germline V CDR1 and CDR2: SGHAT, FQNNGV. The length of the CDR3 is 15 residues.